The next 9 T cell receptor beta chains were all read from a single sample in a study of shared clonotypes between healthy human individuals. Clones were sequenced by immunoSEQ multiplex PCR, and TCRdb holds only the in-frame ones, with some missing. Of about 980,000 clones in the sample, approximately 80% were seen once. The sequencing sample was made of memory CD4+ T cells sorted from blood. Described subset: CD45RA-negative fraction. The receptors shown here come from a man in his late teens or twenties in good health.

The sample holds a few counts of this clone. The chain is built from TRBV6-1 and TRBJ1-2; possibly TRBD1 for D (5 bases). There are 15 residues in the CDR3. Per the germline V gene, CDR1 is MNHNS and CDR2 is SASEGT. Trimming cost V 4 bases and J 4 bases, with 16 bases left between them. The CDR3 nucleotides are TGTGCCAGCAGTGCGGGGCAGGACGGGGTCTATGGCTACACCTTC. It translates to CASSAGQDGVYGYTF.

CDR3 in amino acids: CAWSTGSPTDTQYF. The DNA for the CDR3 is TGTGCCTGGTCTACCGGGTCCCCCACAGATACGCAGTATTTT. The chain uses TRBV30 and TRBJ2-3, with D uncertain. Germline-derived CDR1 and CDR2 are GTSNPN and SVGIG (reference sequence). The length of the CDR3 is 14 residues. The V end was cut by 5 bases, the J end by 2 bases, with 14 bases between.

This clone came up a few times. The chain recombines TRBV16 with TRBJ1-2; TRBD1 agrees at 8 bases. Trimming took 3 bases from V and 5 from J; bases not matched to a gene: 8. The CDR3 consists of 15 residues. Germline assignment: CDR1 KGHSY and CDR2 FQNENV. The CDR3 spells CASSHSGTGIYGYTF. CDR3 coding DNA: TGTGCCAGCAGCCACTCCGGGACAGGTATATATGGCTACACCTTC.

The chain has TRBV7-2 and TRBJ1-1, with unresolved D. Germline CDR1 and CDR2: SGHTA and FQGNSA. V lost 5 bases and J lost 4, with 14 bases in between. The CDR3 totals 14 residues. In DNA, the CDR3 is TGTGCCAGCAGCACGGCAACCCAAGCCACTGAAGCTTTCTTT. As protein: CASSTATQATEAFF.

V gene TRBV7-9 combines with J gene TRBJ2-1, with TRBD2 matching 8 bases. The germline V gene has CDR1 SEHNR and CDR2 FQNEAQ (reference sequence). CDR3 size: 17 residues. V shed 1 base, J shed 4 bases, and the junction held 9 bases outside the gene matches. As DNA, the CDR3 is TGTGCCAGCAGCTTAGTAATGGCGGGAGGACCGTACAATGAGCAGTTCTTC. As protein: CASSLVMAGGPYNEQFF.

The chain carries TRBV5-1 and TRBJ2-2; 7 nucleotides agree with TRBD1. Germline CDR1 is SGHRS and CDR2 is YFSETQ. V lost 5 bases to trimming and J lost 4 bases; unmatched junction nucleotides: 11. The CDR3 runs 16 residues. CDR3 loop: CASRPTGLGSTGELFF. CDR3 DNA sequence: TGCGCCAGCAGACCGACAGGGTTGGGGTCCACCGGGGAGCTGTTTTTT.

The CDR3 DNA reads TGCGCCAGCAGCTTGGGAAAGGGCTACGAGCAGTACTTC. Translating gives CASSLGKGYEQYF. The chain recombines TRBV5-1 with TRBJ2-7; D gene ambiguous. V lost 0 bases and J lost 3, with 7 bases in between. This CDR3 is built from 13 residues. The germline CDR1 and CDR2 sequences are SGHRS and YFSETQ.

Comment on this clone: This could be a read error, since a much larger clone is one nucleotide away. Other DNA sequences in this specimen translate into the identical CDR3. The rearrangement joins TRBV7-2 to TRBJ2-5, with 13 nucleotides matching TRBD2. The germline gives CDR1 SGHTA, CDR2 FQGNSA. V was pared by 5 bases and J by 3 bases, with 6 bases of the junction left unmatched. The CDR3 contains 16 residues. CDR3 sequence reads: CASSPGTSGAKETQYF. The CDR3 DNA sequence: TGTGCCAGCAGCCCGGGGACTAGCGGGGCGAAAGAGACCCAGTACTTC.

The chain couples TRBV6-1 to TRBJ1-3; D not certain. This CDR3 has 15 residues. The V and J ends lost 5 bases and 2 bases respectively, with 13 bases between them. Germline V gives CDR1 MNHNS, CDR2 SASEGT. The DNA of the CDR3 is TGTGCCAGCAGTTTCCGGACGGCCACTGGAAACACCATATATTTT. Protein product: CASSFRTATGNTIYF.